Shown below are 26 T cell receptor beta chains from a single sample sequenced in a study of response to subunit inactivated influenza vaccine listed by TCRdb under 2018. Libraries were built with RT-PCR. The sequencer was an Illumina HiSeq 2500. TCRdb reprocessing: public reads trimmed at Q25 with fastp, clones called with MiXCR, in-frame beta chains kept. Each entry merges the rows of one CDR3 protein and shows their most common DNA and genes. The sample table shows around 250,000 distinct CDR3 sequences, and over 9% are seen once. The ten largest clones represent 7.5% to 10% of the sample. Specimen: non-naive T cells sorted from PBMCs, collected around 14 days before vaccination. What the cell subset or site label conveys for this sample: memory T cell fraction. The source is a middle-aged man who received an inactivated influenza vaccine. Donor details come from another sample of the same person, matched by shared clones.

A few counts support this clonotype. CDR3 residues: CASSHHPPSSGGVDEQFF. Written as DNA, the CDR3 is TGCGCCAGCAGCCATCACCCCCCCTCTAGCGGGGGAGTTGATGAGCAGTTCTTC. V usage is TRBV4-3 and J usage is TRBJ2-1; 10 positions agree with TRBD2. The V gene's germline CDR1 is LGHNA and CDR2 YSLEER. The CDR3 contains 18 residues. V shed 3 bases and J 8 bases; nucleotides not matched to a gene: 16.

This clonotype was picked up many times. The chain recombines TRBV6-2 or TRBV6-3 with TRBJ1-2, with D possibly being TRBD1 (5 bases). V shed 8 bases and J shed 2 bases, with 18 bases lying between them. The CDR3 is 15 amino acids. CDR1 MNHEY and CDR2 SVGEGT come from the germline V gene. The CDR3 region is CASAPFGGTNYGYTF. The CDR3 DNA is TGTGCCAGCGCCCCTTTCGGGGGAACCAACTATGGCTACACCTTC.

This chain links TRBV5-5 with TRBJ1-1; D call uncertain. Trimming shortened V by 0 bases and J by 5 bases, and 11 bases separated the two germline ends. Per germline, CDR1 SGHKS and CDR2 YYEKEE (reference sequence). The CDR3 length is 14 residues. The CDR3: CASSLEGRRTEAFF. CDR3 bases: TGTGCCAGCAGCTTGGAGGGTCGGAGGACTGAAGCTTTCTTT.

This clonotype has a handful of counts. The chain combines TRBV21-1 with TRBJ2-7; the table names TRBD1, a call not compared with the DNA. TRBV21-1 corresponds to a pseudogene. The CDR3 sequence is 16 residues long. CDR3 sequence (DNA): TGTGCCAGCAGCAGAAAGCGGGTCCCGAGAACCTACGAGCAGTACTTC. Translating it yields CASSRKRVPRTYEQYF.

The genes are TRBV7-2 and TRBJ2-3; a weak D match, TRBD2 (5 bases). The germline CDR1 and CDR2 sequences are SGHTA and FQGNSA. The germline V and J ends were trimmed by 8 bases and 3 bases, with 15 bases remaining between them. The CDR3 spans 14 residues. CDR3 protein: CASARDLGTDTQYF. In DNA form, the CDR3 reads TGTGCCAGCGCCCGGGATCTCGGGACAGATACGCAGTATTTT.

This rearrangement joins TRBV3-1 to TRBJ2-3; D may be TRBD2 (6 bases). The ends were cut back, 2 bases at V and 2 bases at J, with 11 bases in the middle. CDR3 length: 15 residues. Per germline, CDR1 LGHDT and CDR2 YNNKEL (reference sequence). CDR3 in DNA: TGTGCCAGCAGCCAAATGGTAGCGGCCACAGATACGCAGTATTTT. Its protein is CASSQMVAATDTQYF.

The chain recombines TRBV20-1 with TRBJ1-1; 11 bases line up with TRBD1. Germline V CDR1 and CDR2: DFQATT, SNEGSKA (reference sequence). This CDR3 has 12 residues. V was clipped by 7 bases and J by 8 bases; unmatched bases: 6. CDR3 sequence reads: CSGDRGAEEAFF. CDR3 DNA: TGCAGTGGGGACAGGGGGGCGGAAGAAGCTTTCTTT.

This clonotype has ten or more counts. J is TRBJ2-7 and V is TRBV10-3, with D unresolved. The germline gives CDR1 ENHRY, CDR2 SYGVKD. The CDR3 contains 13 residues. The germline V and J ends were trimmed by 7 bases and 1 base, with 11 bases remaining between them. CDR3 in DNA: TGTGCCATCATGCAGCCCTCATCCTACGAGCAGTACTTC. Protein sequence: CAIMQPSSYEQYF.

This rearrangement joins TRBV6-2 or TRBV6-3 to TRBJ2-6; D tentatively fits TRBD1 or TRBD2 (6 bases each). Trimming removed 0 bases at V and 4 bases at J, with 19 bases between. From germline, CDR1 is MNHEY and CDR2 SVGEGT. CDR3 length equals 19 residues. CDR3 in DNA: TGTGCCAGCAGTTACTCGGGGGGCGACGACTGGATAGGGGCCAACGTCCTGACTTTC. Its protein product is CASSYSGGDDWIGANVLTF.

The chain joins TRBV5-6 to TRBJ1-1, with TRBD1 matching 9 bases. This CDR3 has 15 amino acids. Trimming cost V 1 base and J 1 base; bases outside gene matches: 2. CDR1 is SGHDT, CDR2 YYEEEE, per germline. The CDR3 protein is CASSLTTGGNTEAFF. CDR3 sequence (DNA): TGTGCCAGCAGCTTGACGACAGGGGGGAACACTGAAGCTTTCTTT.

This clonotype was counted a few times. The CDR3 DNA reads as TGCAGTGCTAGAGGGGCCGGGACTAGCGGGGGGACTAGCACAGATACGCAGTATTTT. This sequence encodes CSARGAGTSGGTSTDTQYF. The chain carries TRBV20-1 and TRBJ2-3; 15 bases fit TRBD2. The CDR3 totals 19 residues. Unmatched junction bases numbered 8, after V lost 1 base and J lost 0 bases. Germline CDR1 DFQATT, CDR2 SNEGSKA (reference sequence).

The chain carries TRBV20-1 and TRBJ1-2; 10 positions agree with TRBD1. The junction had 11 bases not matched to a gene; V was cut back by 0 bases and J by 10 bases. Germline V gene data show CDR1 as DFQATT and CDR2 as SNEGSKA (reference sequence). This CDR3 contains 15 residues. The CDR3 loop reads CSARDTTGGGGDYTF. CDR3 nucleotides: TGCAGTGCTAGAGACACGACAGGGGGCGGGGGCGACTACACCTTC.

This chain connects TRBV7-8 to TRBJ2-2, with TRBD2 matching over 7 bases. In germline, CDR1 is SGHVS, CDR2 FQNEAQ. V was pared by 5 bases and J by 0 bases, with 3 bases of the junction left unmatched. The CDR3 runs 15 residues. This CDR3 reads CASSPSGANTGELFF. The CDR3 DNA sequence: TGTGCCAGCAGCCCTAGCGGCGCGAACACCGGGGAGCTGTTTTTT.

This clonotype was seen more than once but under ten times. The V call is TRBV2, the J call TRBJ2-1; unclear D gene. Trimming removed 4 bases from V and 5 bases from J, with 9 bases in between. CDR1 and CDR2 from the germline V gene are SNHLY and FYNNEI. This CDR3 is 13 amino acids long. The CDR3: CASSAENNNEQFF. The DNA of the CDR3 is TGTGCCAGCAGTGCGGAAAACAACAATGAGCAGTTCTTC.

In nucleotides, the CDR3 is TGCAGTGCTGATCCGTGGGGTAAACTGTTTTTT. Protein sequence: CSADPWGKLFF. The chain employs TRBV20-1 and TRBJ1-4; D not certain. The CDR3 totals 11 residues. Deletions cut 5 bases from V and 11 bases from J, with 12 bases between. Germline V gene lookup returns CDR1 DFQATT and CDR2 SNEGSKA (reference sequence).

This clonotype was recorded many times. The chain is built from TRBV28 and TRBJ2-3, with TRBD1 as a possible D gene (6 bases). V gave up 2 bases and J gave up 4 bases, with 7 bases separating them. CDR3 length: 13 amino acids. The germline V gene encodes CDR1 MDHEN and CDR2 SYDVKM. The CDR3 DNA reads TGTGCCAGCAGTTTACAGGGGCCAGATACGCAGTATTTT. It translates to CASSLQGPDTQYF.

The genes are TRBV12-3 or TRBV12-4 and TRBJ2-3, with D possibly TRBD2 on 6 matching bases. The CDR3 sequence is 14 residues long. Trimming took off 5 bases at V and 6 bases at J, with 15 bases between the two ends. The CDR3: CASSPRLGTDTQYF. CDR3 nucleotide sequence: TGTGCCAGCAGTCCTCGACTAGGTACGGATACGCAGTATTTT.

The chain has TRBV12-3 or TRBV12-4 and TRBJ1-5, with D tentatively TRBD1 (5 bases). The V gene lost 5 bases and the J gene lost 7 bases, with 18 bases spanning the gap. The CDR3 is made up of 15 amino acids. CDR3 region: CASSPRDPVLQPQHF. The CDR3 DNA sequence: TGTGCCAGCAGTCCCCGGGACCCGGTCTTACAGCCCCAGCATTTT.

This chain links TRBV4-1 with TRBJ2-1; TRBD1 aligns across 9 bases. Germline lookup yields CDR1 MGHRA and CDR2 YSYEKL. Germline trimming cut 4 bases from V and 9 bases from J; bases unmatched to any gene: 7. The length of the CDR3 is 14 residues. CDR3 nucleotides: TGCGCCAGCAGCCGAGGGACAGGGCTGGGTGAGCAGTTCTTC. It yields the protein CASSRGTGLGEQFF.

This clonotype was recorded at least ten times. The chain uses TRBV5-1 and TRBJ2-5; the D is unclear. V lost 3 bases to trimming and J lost 1 base, with 7 bases between them. Per germline, CDR1 SGHRS and CDR2 YFSETQ. There are 13 residues in the CDR3. The CDR3 nucleotides are TGCGCCAGCAGCTGGGCCATCCAAGAGACCCAGTACTTC. Amino acids: CASSWAIQETQYF.

This clonotype was counted between two and nine times. This chain links TRBV4-3 with TRBJ1-2; 8 bases fit TRBD1. CDR3 length equals 15 residues. J was trimmed by 5 bases and V by 0 bases; bases with no gene match: 5. CDR1 and CDR2 from the germline V gene are LGHNA and YSLEER. The CDR3 region is CASSQDGQGRYGYTF. CDR3 nucleotide sequence: TGCGCCAGCAGCCAAGATGGACAGGGTCGGTATGGCTACACCTTC.

This clonotype was picked up many times. DNA of the CDR3: TGTGCCAGCAAGCCTTCGGGGACAAGTAATGAAAAACTGTTTTTT. Translated, it gives CASKPSGTSNEKLFF. V usage is TRBV6-2 or TRBV6-3 and J usage is TRBJ1-4; TRBD1 is a possible D gene (6 bases). The ends were cut back, 7 bases at V and 4 bases at J, with 16 bases in the middle. CDR3 length equals 15 residues. CDR1 MNHEY and CDR2 SVGEGT come from the germline V gene.

The table lists this clonotype with a few counts. The genes are TRBV10-3 and TRBJ2-3, with D tentatively TRBD2 (7 bases). The germline V gene has CDR1 ENHRY and CDR2 SYGVKD. V lost 3 bases to trimming and J lost 5 bases, with 15 bases between them. The CDR3 totals 15 residues. Here the CDR3 DNA reads TGTGCCATCAGTGACCGGGGGGCCGTAGGAGATACGCAGTATTTT. Protein: CAISDRGAVGDTQYF.

In this sample, this clonotype turned up many times. The chain is built from TRBV7-3 and TRBJ2-3; TRBD2 is a possible D gene (6 bases). Germline V gene lookup returns CDR1 SGHTA and CDR2 FQGTGA. The CDR3 runs 13 residues. V was shortened by 4 bases and J by 6 bases, with 11 bases between the two germline ends. The CDR3 sequence is CASSWEAYDTQYF. The CDR3 DNA is TGTGCCAGCAGCTGGGAGGCGTATGATACGCAGTATTTT.

This clonotype was seen more than once but under ten times. The chain employs TRBV27 and TRBJ2-1; 9 bases agree with TRBD2. CDR3 length: 13 amino acids. Germline assignment: CDR1 MNHEY and CDR2 SMNVEV (reference sequence). With 5 bases clipped from V and 14 bases from J, the junction kept 10 bases outside the gene matches. CDR3 region: CASSHGSGSWEFF. CDR3 coding DNA: TGTGCCAGCAGTCACGGTAGCGGGAGTTGGGAGTTCTTC.

This clonotype was counted a few times. J is TRBJ2-4 and V is TRBV5-5; D not resolved. Germline lookup yields CDR1 SGHKS and CDR2 YYEKEE (reference sequence). The CDR3 loop spans 14 amino acids. V was trimmed by 1 base and J by 1 base, leaving 6 bases between them. The CDR3 loop reads CASSLFPAKNIQYF. For the CDR3, the DNA is TGTGCCAGCAGCTTGTTCCCTGCCAAAAACATTCAGTACTTC.